Presented here are 28 T cell receptor beta chains from one specimen sequenced in a study of blood T cell repertoires in COVID-19. TCRdb's copy holds only in-frame clones and misses some; the assay was immunoSEQ multiplex PCR. The data hold 300,000 to 400,000 clones, with 88% observed a single time. The source material was peripheral blood. The receptors shown here come from a woman aged 45-65 years with active or convalescent COVID-19.

The chain employs TRBV10-3 and TRBJ1-4; 11 bases match TRBD1. Germline-derived CDR1 and CDR2 are ENHRY and SYGVKD. With V trimmed by 3 bases and J by 7 bases, 4 bases remained unmatched. The CDR3 has 15 amino acids. In DNA, the CDR3 is TGTGCCATCAGTGATCCCGGGACAGGGGGTGAAAAACTGTTTTTT. It specifies CAISDPGTGGEKLFF.

Comments on this clone: At the DNA level, this CDR3 is encoded by other sequences in the same sample as well. This sequence joins TRBV7-9 and TRBJ2-7; D not certain. Per germline, CDR1 SEHNR and CDR2 FQNEAQ (reference sequence). Deletions cut 5 bases from V and 0 bases from J, with 5 bases between. The CDR3 sequence is 12 residues long. CDR3 sequence reads: CASSPGSYEQYF. The CDR3, as DNA: TGTGCCAGCAGCCCGGGCTCCTACGAGCAGTACTTC.

The chain joins TRBV9 to TRBJ1-2; D is unclear. The germline gives CDR1 SGDLS, CDR2 YYNGEE. The germline V and J ends were trimmed by 7 bases and 13 bases, with 20 bases remaining between them. The CDR3 has 12 residues. This chain's CDR3 is CASSRDVGQPTF. DNA of the CDR3: TGTGCCAGCTCCCGAGACGTGGGCCAACCCACCTTC.

The V and J genes are TRBV6-5 and TRBJ2-3, with 7 bases that match TRBD2. V lost 2 bases and J lost 2; bases outside the gene matches: 4. This CDR3 contains 15 residues. The germline V gene encodes CDR1 MNHEY and CDR2 SVGAGI. This CDR3 is CASSYDSGSTDTQYF. CDR3 nucleotide sequence: TGTGCCAGCAGTTACGATAGCGGGTCCACAGATACGCAGTATTTT.

V usage is TRBV6-4 and J usage is TRBJ2-7; tentative D call: TRBD2 (5 bases). V dropped 6 bases and J dropped 0 bases, with 15 bases sitting between them. Germline lookup yields CDR1 MRHNA and CDR2 SNTAGT. The CDR3 loop spans 15 amino acids. The CDR3 is CASRKDLDPSYEQYF. The CDR3, as DNA: TGTGCCAGCAGGAAGGACTTAGACCCCTCCTACGAGCAGTACTTC.

The chain is built from TRBV15 and TRBJ2-3; D is unresolved. Germline-derived CDR1 and CDR2 are LNHNV and YYDKDF (reference sequence). Trimming took 4 bases from V and 6 from J, leaving 5 bases between them. The CDR3 extends over 11 amino acids. For the CDR3, the DNA is TGTGCCACCAGCATATTGGATACGCAGTATTTT. It encodes CATSILDTQYF.

The rearrangement uses TRBV28 and TRBJ1-3, with D unclear. V was trimmed by 2 bases and J by 3 bases, leaving 5 bases between them. Germline CDR1 MDHEN, CDR2 SYDVKM. The CDR3 is made up of 13 amino acids. The CDR3 DNA follows: TGTGCCAGCAGTTTACGGGTTGGAAACACCATATATTTT. Its protein product is CASSLRVGNTIYF.

This clone was seen a few times. V gene TRBV7-3 combines with J gene TRBJ2-7; tentative D call: TRBD2 (6 bases). V was cut by 0 bases and J by 0 bases, with 9 bases left in between. Germline CDR1 is SGHTA and CDR2 is FQGTGA. The CDR3 contains 15 residues. The DNA for the CDR3 is TGTGCCAGCAGCTTAACGCGGGATCGCTCCTACGAGCAGTACTTC. Translated: CASSLTRDRSYEQYF.

The chain carries TRBV5-4 and TRBJ2-5, with 10 bases aligning to TRBD1. Germline V CDR1 and CDR2: SGHNT, YYREEE (reference sequence). The CDR3 has 16 amino acids. V trimming: 2 bases; J trimming: 5 bases; junction bases outside the gene matches: 9. The CDR3 nucleotides are TGTGCCAGCAGCTTTGGGACAGGGGAGACGACGGAGACCCAGTACTTC. It translates to CASSFGTGETTETQYF.

The V call is TRBV5-6, the J call TRBJ2-1; maybe TRBD1 (5 bases). Germline V CDR1 and CDR2: SGHDT, YYEEEE. The CDR3 spans 16 residues. Trimming removed 4 bases from V and 1 base from J, with 15 bases in between. The CDR3 loop reads CASSPSPSGSYNEQFF. DNA for the CDR3: TGTGCCAGCAGCCCCTCTCCCTCAGGGTCCTACAATGAGCAGTTCTTC.

The rearrangement links TRBV28 to TRBJ1-5; D is unresolved. V lost 1 base to trimming and J lost 1 base, with 11 bases between them. This CDR3 has 16 residues. Germline V gene data show CDR1 as MDHEN and CDR2 as SYDVKM. The CDR3 nucleotides are TGTGCCAGCAGTTTATTGGCCAGGTTAAGCAATCAGCCCCAGCATTTT. Protein product: CASSLLARLSNQPQHF. The complete variable domain, with remaining parts taken from reference TRBV28 and TRBJ1-5, reads DVKVTQSSRYLVKRTGEKVFLECVQDMDHENMFWYRQDPGLGLRLIYFSYDVKMKEKGDIPEGYSVSREKKERFSLILESASTNQTSMYLCASSLLARLSNQPQHFGDGTRLSIL.

The chain recombines TRBV28 with TRBJ1-6; no definite D call. Germline V gene data show CDR1 as MDHEN and CDR2 as SYDVKM. The CDR3 length is 16 residues. V was cut by 1 base and J by 9 bases, with 16 bases left in between. In nucleotides, the CDR3 is TGTGCCAGCAGTTTATATGGGTCGACGAGCGGTTCACCCCTCCACTTT. It specifies CASSLYGSTSGSPLHF. Using reference TRBV28 and TRBJ1-6 for the parts outside the CDR3, the full variable domain is DVKVTQSSRYLVKRTGEKVFLECVQDMDHENMFWYRQDPGLGLRLIYFSYDVKMKEKGDIPEGYSVSREKKERFSLILESASTNQTSMYLCASSLYGSTSGSPLHFGNGTRLTVT.

The chain joins TRBV4-1 to TRBJ2-7, with D possibly matching TRBD2 (5 bases). V was cut by 2 bases and J by 2 bases, with 10 bases left in between. Germline V gene sequence: CDR1 MGHRA, CDR2 YSYEKL. The length of the CDR3 is 14 residues. CDR3 nucleotide sequence: TGCGCCAGCAGCCAACCGGGATCACCCTACGAGCAGTACTTC. Translating it yields CASSQPGSPYEQYF.

This clone has just a few counts. The chain is built from TRBV5-1 and TRBJ2-3; 12 positions agree with TRBD2. The V gene's germline CDR1 is SGHRS and CDR2 YFSETQ. The CDR3 spans 17 residues. Trimming at V came to 4 bases and at J to 3 bases, leaving 9 bases not matched to a gene. CDR3 region: CASSPGLAGPRTDTQYF. The CDR3 DNA reads TGCGCCAGCAGCCCAGGACTAGCGGGGCCGAGGACAGATACGCAGTATTTT.

The rearrangement joins TRBV6-4 to TRBJ1-1; unclear D gene. Between the trimmed V and J ends, which lost 0 bases and 3 bases, there was a span of 8 bases. CDR1 and CDR2 (germline): MRHNA, SNTAGT. The CDR3 contains 14 residues. The CDR3 bases are TGTGCCAGCAGTGACTCCTATATGGACACTGAAGCTTTCTTT. Translated, it gives CASSDSYMDTEAFF.

The chain employs TRBV6-2 or TRBV6-3 and TRBJ2-5; D is perhaps TRBD2 (6 bases). Trimming took 4 bases from V and 3 from J, leaving 15 bases between them. Germline V gives CDR1 MNHEY, CDR2 SVGEGT. This CDR3 spans 15 amino acids. DNA of the CDR3: TGTGCCAGCAGTTGGCGGCTAGCGTTAAAAGAGACCCAGTACTTC. Amino acid sequence: CASSWRLALKETQYF.

The gene calls are TRBV28 and TRBJ1-5; 10 bases map to TRBD1. The germline V gene encodes CDR1 MDHEN and CDR2 SYDVKM. The CDR3 runs 18 residues. J gave up 0 bases and V 1 base, and 6 bases lay outside the gene matches. In nucleotides, the CDR3 is TGTGCCAGCAGTTTATTTTGGGACAGGGGCTATAGCAATCAGCCCCAGCATTTT. Residues: CASSLFWDRGYSNQPQHF.

This chain joins TRBV5-4 and TRBJ2-1; 8 nucleotides line up with TRBD2. The V and J ends lost 2 bases and 4 bases, in that order; junction bases with no gene match: 5. From germline, CDR1 is SGHNT and CDR2 YYREEE (reference sequence). CDR3 length equals 15 residues. CDR3 in amino acids: CASSFDTSGYNEQFF. For the CDR3, the DNA is TGTGCCAGCAGCTTTGATACTAGCGGATACAATGAGCAGTTCTTC.

The chain couples TRBV5-8 to TRBJ2-7, with a possible D match to TRBD2 (6 bases). Trimming shortened V by 4 bases and J by 0 bases, and 11 bases separated the two germline ends. Per the germline V gene, CDR1 is SGHTS and CDR2 is YDEGEE. The CDR3 extends over 14 amino acids. CDR3 nucleotide sequence: TGTGCCAGCAGCCTGCAGGGAGGCTCCTACGAGCAGTACTTC. Translating gives CASSLQGGSYEQYF.

This chain joins TRBV2 and TRBJ1-5, with D tentatively TRBD1 (6 bases). This CDR3 has 14 residues. The V and J ends lost 6 bases and 6 bases respectively, with 15 bases between them. Germline assignment: CDR1 SNHLY and CDR2 FYNNEI. The CDR3 nucleotides read TGTGCCAGCAGCACGAAAGGACAGCCTCAGCCCCAGCATTTT. Its protein is CASSTKGQPQPQHF. The whole variable domain, remainder taken from reference TRBV2 and TRBJ1-5, is EPEVTQTPSHQVTQMGQEVILRCVPISNHLYFYWYRQILGQKVEFLVSFYNNEISEKSEIFDDQFSVERPDGSNFTLKIRSTKLEDSAMYFCASSTKGQPQPQHFGDGTRLSIL.

The rearrangement links TRBV29-1 to TRBJ1-1, with a tentative D call TRBD1 (6 bases). The CDR3 has 12 amino acids. Germline values: CDR1 SQVTM, CDR2 ANQGSEA. V was clipped by 6 bases and J by 4 bases, with 12 bases between them. The CDR3 loop reads CSVNRDPTEAFF. In nucleotides, the CDR3 is TGCAGCGTAAACAGGGATCCCACTGAAGCTTTCTTT.

This clone has just one count. The chain uses TRBV7-9 and TRBJ2-1, with TRBD2 matching 11 bases. The CDR3 is made up of 17 amino acids. The V and J ends lost 5 bases and 5 bases, in that order; junction bases with no gene match: 11. Germline CDR1 reads SEHNR; CDR2 reads FQNEAQ (reference sequence). This CDR3 reads CASSLFPGLAVNNEQFF. The CDR3 region has the DNA TGTGCCAGCAGCCTCTTTCCGGGACTAGCGGTAAACAATGAGCAGTTCTTC.

The chain has TRBV11-3 and TRBJ2-1, with 10 bases lining up with TRBD1. The CDR3 consists of 15 residues. Germline trimming cut 5 bases from V and 9 bases from J; bases unmatched to any gene: 10. The germline gives CDR1 SGHNT, CDR2 YENEEA. The CDR3 DNA sequence: TGTGCCAGCAGCCCCGGGACAGGGGTTTTGAGTGAGCAGTTCTTC. Translation: CASSPGTGVLSEQFF.

This clone was observed a handful of times. The chain carries TRBV27 and TRBJ1-2; maybe TRBD1 (6 bases). This CDR3 comprises 14 residues. Trimming pared 5 bases from V and 4 bases from J, leaving 14 bases between. The V gene's germline CDR1 is MNHEY and CDR2 SMNVEV (reference sequence). The CDR3: CASSLLSGAYGYTF. CDR3 sequence (DNA): TGTGCCAGCAGTCTCTTATCAGGGGCCTATGGCTACACCTTC.

With respect to this clone: The same CDR3 is also encoded by other DNA sequences in this sample. The chain employs TRBV7-2 and TRBJ2-5; D possibly corresponds to TRBD1 (5 bases). The CDR3 has 13 amino acids. Trimming took off 2 bases at V and 4 bases at J, with 8 bases between the two ends. Germline-derived CDR1 and CDR2 are SGHTA and FQGNSA. CDR3 amino acids: CASSLRQGETQYF. The CDR3 coding sequence is TGTGCCAGCAGCTTACGGCAGGGAGAGACCCAGTACTTC. The variable domain in full, completed from reference TRBV7-2 and TRBJ2-5, reads GAGVSQSPSNKVTEKGKDVELRCDPISGHTALYWYRQSLGQGLEFLIYFQGNSAPDKSGLPSDRFSAERTGGSVSTLTIQRTQQEDSAVYLCASSLRQGETQYFGPGTRLLVL.

The rearrangement joins TRBV2 to TRBJ2-1, with D perhaps TRBD2 (5 bases). V lost 7 bases and J lost 0, with 10 bases in between. The CDR3 loop spans 14 amino acids. The germline V gene has CDR1 SNHLY and CDR2 FYNNEI. CDR3 in amino acids: CASMDSSSYNEQFF. For the CDR3, the DNA is TGTGCCAGCATGGACTCCAGCTCCTACAATGAGCAGTTCTTC.

The chain employs TRBV28 and TRBJ2-3; 7 positions agree with TRBD1. Germline-derived CDR1 and CDR2 are MDHEN and SYDVKM. J lost 2 bases, V lost 1 base, and 6 bases had no gene match. CDR3 length equals 16 residues. The chain's CDR3 is CASSLLGRGNTDTQYF. The CDR3 DNA follows: TGTGCCAGCAGTTTATTGGGCAGGGGGAACACAGATACGCAGTATTTT.

V is TRBV2 and J is TRBJ1-5; D gene unclear. V was shortened by 2 bases and J by 0 bases, with 5 bases between the two germline ends. This CDR3 has 14 amino acids. Germline V gene data show CDR1 as SNHLY and CDR2 as FYNNEI. The chain's CDR3 is CASSETSSNQPQHF. The CDR3 region has the DNA TGTGCCAGCAGTGAAACCAGTAGCAATCAGCCCCAGCATTTT.